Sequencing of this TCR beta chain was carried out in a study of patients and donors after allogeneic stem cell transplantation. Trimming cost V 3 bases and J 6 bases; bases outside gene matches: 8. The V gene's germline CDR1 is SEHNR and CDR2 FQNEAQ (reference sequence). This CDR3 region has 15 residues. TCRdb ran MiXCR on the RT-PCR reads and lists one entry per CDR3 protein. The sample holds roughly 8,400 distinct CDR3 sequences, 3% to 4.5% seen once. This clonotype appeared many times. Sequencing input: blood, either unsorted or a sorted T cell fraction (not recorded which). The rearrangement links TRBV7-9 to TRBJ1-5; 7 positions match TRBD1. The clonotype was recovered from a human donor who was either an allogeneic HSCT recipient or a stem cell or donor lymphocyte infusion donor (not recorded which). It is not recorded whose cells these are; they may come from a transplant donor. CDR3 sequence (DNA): TGTGCCAGCAGCTTGGGTGACAGGGAAACTCAGCCCCAGCATTTT. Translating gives CASSLGDRETQPQHF.